The sequence of this T cell receptor (beta chain) was determined in a study of blood T cell repertoires in COVID-19. This CDR3 has 15 amino acids. The V gene's germline CDR1 is DFQATT and CDR2 SNEGSKA (reference sequence). V dropped 3 bases and J dropped 2; count of bases not matched to a gene: 6. Per the original methods: Reference gene primer amplification yielded estimated nucleated cell counts. Sequencing was performed with immunoSEQ multiplex PCR; in TCRdb, only in-frame clones are kept and a portion is missing. V and J calls and clone size are given by that table; D and trimming were obtained from the DNA. The sample carries a few hundred thousand clones, about 79% recorded once.

The sequence derives from a middle-aged man who had recovered from COVID-19. The rearrangement links TRBV20-1 to TRBJ2-1, with 8 bases identical to TRBD1. The source material was peripheral blood. The CDR3 sequence is CSASTGRGPYNEQFF. The CDR3 DNA reads as TGCAGTGCTAGTACCGGCAGGGGGCCCTACAATGAGCAGTTCTTC.